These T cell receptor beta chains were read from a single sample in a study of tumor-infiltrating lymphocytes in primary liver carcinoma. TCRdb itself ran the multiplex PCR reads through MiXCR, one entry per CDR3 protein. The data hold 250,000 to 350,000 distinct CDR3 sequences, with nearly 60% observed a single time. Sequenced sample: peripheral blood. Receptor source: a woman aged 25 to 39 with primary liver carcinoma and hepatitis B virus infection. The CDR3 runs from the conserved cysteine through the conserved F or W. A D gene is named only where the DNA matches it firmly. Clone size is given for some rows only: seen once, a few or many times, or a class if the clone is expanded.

cdr3_aa: CASSLGFGMNTKAFF
cdr3_nt: TGTGCCAGCAGCTTAGGTTTCGGGATGAACACTAAAGCTTTCTTT
j_call: TRBJ1-1
d_call: -
clone_size: -
v_call: TRBV7-9

cdr3_aa: CASSLAGVSGSYEQCF
cdr3_nt: TGTGCCAGCAGTTTAGCGGGGGTGAGCGGCTCCTACGAGCAGTGCTTC
j_call: TRBJ2-7
d_call: TRBD2
clone_size: -
v_call: TRBV28

cdr3_aa: CVWSYGTSNEQFF
cdr3_nt: TGTGTCTGGAGTTACGGGACCAGCAATGAGCAGTTCTTC
j_call: TRBJ2-1
d_call: -
clone_size: -
v_call: TRBV30

cdr3_aa: CASSLTRDTQYF
cdr3_nt: TGTGCCAGCAGCCTTACGCGGGATACGCAGTATTTT
j_call: TRBJ2-3
d_call: -
clone_size: -
v_call: TRBV14

cdr3_aa: CASSLETRLTDTQYF
cdr3_nt: TGTGCCAGCAGTTTAGAGACCAGACTCACAGATACGCAGTATTTT
j_call: TRBJ2-3
d_call: -
clone_size: -
v_call: TRBV28

cdr3_aa: CASSHKTGGSRETQYF
cdr3_nt: TGTGCCAGCAGCCACAAAACAGGGGGCTCGCGAGAGACCCAGTACTTC
j_call: TRBJ2-5
d_call: TRBD1
clone_size: -
v_call: TRBV5-5

cdr3_aa: CATSSSSETQYF
cdr3_nt: TGTGCCACCAGCTCTTCTTCGGAGACCCAGTATTTC
j_call: TRBJ2-5
d_call: -
clone_size: -
v_call: TRBV11-2

cdr3_aa: CASSASSETPHF
cdr3_nt: TGTGCCAGCAGCGCGTCCTCGGAGACCCCGCACTTC
j_call: TRBJ2-5
d_call: -
clone_size: -
v_call: TRBV12-3/TRBV12-4

cdr3_aa: CASSRSWTVGAFF
cdr3_nt: TGTGCCAGCAGCCGATCTTGGACAGTCGGGGCTTTCTTT
j_call: TRBJ1-1
d_call: -
clone_size: few
v_call: TRBV7-8

cdr3_aa: CGGNSGTHNEQFF
cdr3_nt: TGCGGCGGAAATAGCGGGACTCACAATGAGCAGTTCTTC
j_call: TRBJ2-1
d_call: TRBD2
clone_size: -
v_call: TRBV29-1

cdr3_aa: CAWERGIGQETQYF
cdr3_nt: TGTGCCTGGGAAAGGGGGATAGGACAAGAGACCCAGTACTTC
j_call: TRBJ2-5
d_call: -
clone_size: few
v_call: TRBV30

cdr3_aa: CASSFSQPYEQHF
cdr3_nt: TGTGCCAGCAGTTTTTCCCAGCCCTACGAGCAGCACTTC
j_call: TRBJ2-7
d_call: -
clone_size: -
v_call: TRBV28

cdr3_aa: CASILEFRRNEQFF
cdr3_nt: TGTGCCAGCATCTTAGAATTCCGGCGGAATGAGCAGTTCTTC
j_call: TRBJ2-1
d_call: -
clone_size: -
v_call: TRBV11-2

cdr3_aa: CASSQARGGSNQPQHF
cdr3_nt: TGCGCCAGCAGCCAAGCCCGGGGAGGTAGCAATCAGCCCCAGCATTTT
j_call: TRBJ1-5
d_call: -
clone_size: many
v_call: TRBV4-1

cdr3_aa: CASSPPGLAGVTGELFF
cdr3_nt: TGTGCCAGCAGTCCCCCCGGACTAGCGGGCGTCACCGGGGAGCTGTTTTTT
j_call: TRBJ2-2
d_call: TRBD2
clone_size: -
v_call: TRBV6-2/TRBV6-3

cdr3_aa: CASSPTSGRGDIGELFF
cdr3_nt: TGTGCCAGCAGTCCAACCTCCGGGCGGGGAGACATCGGGGAGCTGTTTTTT
j_call: TRBJ2-2
d_call: -
clone_size: -
v_call: TRBV12-3/TRBV12-4

cdr3_aa: CASSNTKGSYEQYF
cdr3_nt: TGTGCCAGCAGTAATACAAAGGGGTCCTACGAGCAGTACTTC
j_call: TRBJ2-7
d_call: -
clone_size: few
v_call: TRBV12-3/TRBV12-4